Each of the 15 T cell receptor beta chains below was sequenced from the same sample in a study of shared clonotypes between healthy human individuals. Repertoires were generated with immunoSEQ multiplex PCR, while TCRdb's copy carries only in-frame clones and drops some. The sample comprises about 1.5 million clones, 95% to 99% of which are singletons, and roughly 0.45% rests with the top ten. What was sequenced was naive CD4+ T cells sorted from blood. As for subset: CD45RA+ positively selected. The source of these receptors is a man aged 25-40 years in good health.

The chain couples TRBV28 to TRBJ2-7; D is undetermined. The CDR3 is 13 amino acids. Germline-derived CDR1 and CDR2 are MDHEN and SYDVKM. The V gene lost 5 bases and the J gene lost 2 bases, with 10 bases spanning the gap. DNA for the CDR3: TGTGCCAGCAGTAGGGATACAACCTACGAGCAGTACTTC. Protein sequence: CASSRDTTYEQYF.

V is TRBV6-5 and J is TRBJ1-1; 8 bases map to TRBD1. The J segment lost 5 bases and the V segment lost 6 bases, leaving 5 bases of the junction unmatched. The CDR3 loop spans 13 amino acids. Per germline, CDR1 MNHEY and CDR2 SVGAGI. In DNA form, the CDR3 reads TGTGCCAGCAGAAGACAGGGGAGGACTGAAGCTTTCTTT. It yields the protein CASRRQGRTEAFF.

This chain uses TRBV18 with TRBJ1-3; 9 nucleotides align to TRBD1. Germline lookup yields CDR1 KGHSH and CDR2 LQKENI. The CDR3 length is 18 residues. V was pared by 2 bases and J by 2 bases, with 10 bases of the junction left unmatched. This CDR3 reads CASSPGPMTGGTGNTIYF. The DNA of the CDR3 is TGTGCCAGCTCACCAGGGCCCATGACAGGGGGAACTGGAAACACCATATATTTT.

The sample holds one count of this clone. CDR3 coding DNA: TGTGCCAGCAGCACGAGCAATCAGCCCCAGCATTTT. Its protein product is CASSTSNQPQHF. The chain combines TRBV6-6 with TRBJ1-5; no reliable D call. Germline CDR1 is MNHNY and CDR2 is SVGAGI (reference sequence). V was cut by 6 bases and J by 1 base, with 4 bases left in between. CDR3 length equals 12 residues.

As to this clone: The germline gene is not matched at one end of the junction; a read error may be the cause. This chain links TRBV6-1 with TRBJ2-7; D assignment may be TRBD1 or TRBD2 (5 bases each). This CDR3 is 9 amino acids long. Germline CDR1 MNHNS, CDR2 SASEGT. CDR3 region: CASGSTGLF. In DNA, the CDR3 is TGTGCCAGCGGAAGTACGGGGCTCTTC.

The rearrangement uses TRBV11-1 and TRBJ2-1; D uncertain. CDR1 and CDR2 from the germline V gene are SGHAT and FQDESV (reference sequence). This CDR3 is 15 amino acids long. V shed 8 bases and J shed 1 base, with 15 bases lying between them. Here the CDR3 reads CASGVRISSYNEQFF. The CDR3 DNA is TGTGCCAGCGGTGTTAGAATCTCATCCTACAATGAGCAGTTCTTC.

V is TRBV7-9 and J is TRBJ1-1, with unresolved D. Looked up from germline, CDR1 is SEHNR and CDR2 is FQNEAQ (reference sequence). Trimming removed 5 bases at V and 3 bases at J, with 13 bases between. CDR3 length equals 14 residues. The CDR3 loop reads CASSHDDTYTEAFF. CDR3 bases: TGTGCCAGCAGCCATGATGACACATACACTGAAGCTTTCTTT.

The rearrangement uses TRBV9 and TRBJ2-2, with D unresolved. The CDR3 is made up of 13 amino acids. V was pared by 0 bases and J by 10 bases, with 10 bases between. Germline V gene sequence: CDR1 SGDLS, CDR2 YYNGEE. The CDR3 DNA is TGTGCCAGCAGCGTAGCGGCCGGGTTGGAGCTGTTTTTT. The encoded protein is CASSVAAGLELFF.

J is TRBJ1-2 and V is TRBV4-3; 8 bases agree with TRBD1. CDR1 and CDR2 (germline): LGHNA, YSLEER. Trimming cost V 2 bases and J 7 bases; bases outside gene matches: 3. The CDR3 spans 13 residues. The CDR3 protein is CASSQTDRGGYTF. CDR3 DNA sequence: TGCGCCAGCAGCCAAACAGACAGGGGTGGCTACACCTTC.

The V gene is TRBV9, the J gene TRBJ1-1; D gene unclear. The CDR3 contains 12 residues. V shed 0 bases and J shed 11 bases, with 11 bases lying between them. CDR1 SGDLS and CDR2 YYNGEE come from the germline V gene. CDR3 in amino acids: CASSVVSGGAFF. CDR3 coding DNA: TGTGCCAGCAGCGTAGTGTCCGGCGGGGCTTTCTTT.

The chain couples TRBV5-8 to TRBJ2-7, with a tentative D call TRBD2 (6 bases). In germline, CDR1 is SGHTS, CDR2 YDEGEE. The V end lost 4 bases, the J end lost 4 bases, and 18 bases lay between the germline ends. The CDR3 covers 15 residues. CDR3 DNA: TGTGCCAGCAGCCTCACGGTGTGGGGAGGTTACGAGCAGTACTTC. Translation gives CASSLTVWGGYEQYF.

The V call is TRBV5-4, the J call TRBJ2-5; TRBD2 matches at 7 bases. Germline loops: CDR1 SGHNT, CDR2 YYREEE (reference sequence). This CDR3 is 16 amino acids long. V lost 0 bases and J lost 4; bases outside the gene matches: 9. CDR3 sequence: CASSLAGGTPLETQYF. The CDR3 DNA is TGTGCCAGCAGCTTGGCCGGGGGGACCCCTTTAGAGACCCAGTACTTC. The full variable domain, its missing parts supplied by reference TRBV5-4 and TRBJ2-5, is ETGVTQSPTHLIKTRGQQVTLRCSSQSGHNTVSWYQQALGQGPQFIFQYYREEENGRGNFPPRFSGLQFPNYSSELNVNALELDDSALYLCASSLAGGTPLETQYFGPGTRLLVL.

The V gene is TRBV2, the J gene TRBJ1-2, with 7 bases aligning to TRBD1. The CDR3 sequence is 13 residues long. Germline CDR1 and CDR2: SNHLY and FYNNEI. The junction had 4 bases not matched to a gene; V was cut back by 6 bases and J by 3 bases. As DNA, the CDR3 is TGTGCCAGCAGAGGGGACAGCTACTATGGCTACACCTTC. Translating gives CASRGDSYYGYTF.

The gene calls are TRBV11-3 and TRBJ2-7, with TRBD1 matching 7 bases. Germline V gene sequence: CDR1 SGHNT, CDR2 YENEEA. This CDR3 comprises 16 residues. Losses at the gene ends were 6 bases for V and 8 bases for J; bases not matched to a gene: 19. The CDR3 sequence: CASSLAGTEAYAKQYF. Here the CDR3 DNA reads TGTGCCAGCAGTCTAGCCGGGACAGAAGCCTACGCCAAGCAGTACTTC.

CDR3: CASSRTDLSANTGELFF. The CDR3 nucleotides read TGTGCCAGCTCGAGGACAGATCTAAGCGCGAACACCGGGGAGCTGTTTTTT. This chain connects TRBV18 to TRBJ2-2; D is possibly TRBD1 (6 bases). The germline V and J ends were trimmed by 6 bases and 0 bases, with 17 bases remaining between them. Germline assignment: CDR1 KGHSH and CDR2 LQKENI. This CDR3 is built from 17 residues.